The rows below give T cell receptor beta chains drawn from one sample of a study of cytomegalovirus exposure and HLA in healthy donors. The table came from immunoSEQ multiplex PCR; TCRdb's copy has only in-frame clones and leaves some out. The table has under 200,000 clones, around 80% seen once; the top ten hold 4.5% to 6%. Sequencing input: PBMCs. These receptors were taken from a man aged 40-49 years in good health and CMV-seronegative. Both conserved end residues are trimmed from each CDR3. Size tells how often a clone was seen (once, few, many) or the class of an expanded clone, and some rows leave it out.

ASRWTGENTEAF,TRBV27,TRBJ1-1,few
ASSELTGGDQY,TRBV6-1,TRBJ2-4,.
ASSVTSGRAHEQY,TRBV9,TRBJ2-7,.
ATGRGEKLF,TRBV21-1,TRBJ1-4,.
ASSTANYNEQF,TRBV7-9,TRBJ2-1,.
ASSPRTGEYGYT,TRBV18,TRBJ1-2,.
ASSPGTGAYEQY,TRBV18,TRBJ2-7,.
ASSLGAGRDYGYT,TRBV11-2,TRBJ1-2,.
ASSQVGRVSPLH,TRBV2,TRBJ1-6,.
ASSPRGDQETQY,TRBV5-1,TRBJ2-5,.